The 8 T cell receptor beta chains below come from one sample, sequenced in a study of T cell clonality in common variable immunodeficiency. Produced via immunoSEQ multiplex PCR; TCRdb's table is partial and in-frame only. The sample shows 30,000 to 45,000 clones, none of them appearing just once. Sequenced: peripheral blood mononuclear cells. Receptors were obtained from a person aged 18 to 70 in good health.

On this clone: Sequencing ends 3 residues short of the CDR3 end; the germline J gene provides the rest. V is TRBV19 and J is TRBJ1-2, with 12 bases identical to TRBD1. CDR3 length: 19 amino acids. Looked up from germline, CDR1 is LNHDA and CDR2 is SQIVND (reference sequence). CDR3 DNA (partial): TGTGCCAGTAGTATTACGGGACAGGGGGCTGTCGGCGTCTACAATGAC. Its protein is CASSITGQGAVGVYND. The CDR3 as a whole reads CASSITGQGAVGVYNDYTF.

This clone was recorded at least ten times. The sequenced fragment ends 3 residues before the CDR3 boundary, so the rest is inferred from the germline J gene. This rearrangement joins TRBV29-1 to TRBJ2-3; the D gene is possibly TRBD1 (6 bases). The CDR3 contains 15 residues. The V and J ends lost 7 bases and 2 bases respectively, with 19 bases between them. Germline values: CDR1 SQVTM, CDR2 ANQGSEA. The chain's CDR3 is CSGMKPGHSTDTQYF. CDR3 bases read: TGCAGCGGCATGAAACCGGGACATTCCACAGATACG.

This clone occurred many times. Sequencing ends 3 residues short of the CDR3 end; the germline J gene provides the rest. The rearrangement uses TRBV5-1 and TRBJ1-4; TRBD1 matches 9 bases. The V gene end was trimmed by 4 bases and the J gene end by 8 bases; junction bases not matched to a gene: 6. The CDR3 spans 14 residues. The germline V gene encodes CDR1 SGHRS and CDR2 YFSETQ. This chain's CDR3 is CASSPGQGLEKLFF. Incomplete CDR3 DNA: TGCGCCAGCAGCCCGGGACAGGGCTTGGAAAAA. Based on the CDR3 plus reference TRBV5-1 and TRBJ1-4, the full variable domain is KAGVTQTPRYLIKTRGQQVTLSCSPISGHRSVSWYQQTPGQGLQFLFEYFSETQRNKGNFPGRFSGRQFSNSRSEMNVSTLELGDSALYLCASSPGQGLEKLFFGSGTQLSVL.

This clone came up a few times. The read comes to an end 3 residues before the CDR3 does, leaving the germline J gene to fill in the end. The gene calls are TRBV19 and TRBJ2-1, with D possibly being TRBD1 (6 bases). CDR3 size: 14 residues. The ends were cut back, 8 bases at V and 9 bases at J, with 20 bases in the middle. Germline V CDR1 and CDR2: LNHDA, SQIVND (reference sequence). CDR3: CASDGTPRQAEQFF. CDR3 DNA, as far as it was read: TGTGCCAGTGACGGGACCCCAAGACAGGCTGAG.

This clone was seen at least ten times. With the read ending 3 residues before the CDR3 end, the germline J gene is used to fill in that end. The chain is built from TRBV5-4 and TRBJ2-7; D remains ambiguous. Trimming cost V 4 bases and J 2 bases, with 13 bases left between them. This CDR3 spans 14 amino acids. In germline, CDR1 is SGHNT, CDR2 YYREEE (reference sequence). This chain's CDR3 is CASSRDFITYEQYF. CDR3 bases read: TGTGCCAGCAGCCGAGACTTCATTACCTACGAG. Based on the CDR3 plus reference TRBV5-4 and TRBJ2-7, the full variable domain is ETGVTQSPTHLIKTRGQQVTLRCSSQSGHNTVSWYQQALGQGPQFIFQYYREEENGRGNFPPRFSGLQFPNYSSELNVNALELDDSALYLCASSRDFITYEQYFGPGTRLTVT.

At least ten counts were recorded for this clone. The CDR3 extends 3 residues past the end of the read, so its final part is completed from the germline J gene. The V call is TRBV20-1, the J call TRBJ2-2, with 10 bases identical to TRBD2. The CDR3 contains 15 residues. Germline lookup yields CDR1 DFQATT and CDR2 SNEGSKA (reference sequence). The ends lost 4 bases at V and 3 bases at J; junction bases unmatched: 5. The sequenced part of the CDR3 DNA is TGCAGTGCTAAACCTAGCGGGAGTGACACCGGGGAG. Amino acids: CSAKPSGSDTGE. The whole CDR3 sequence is CSAKPSGSDTGELFF.

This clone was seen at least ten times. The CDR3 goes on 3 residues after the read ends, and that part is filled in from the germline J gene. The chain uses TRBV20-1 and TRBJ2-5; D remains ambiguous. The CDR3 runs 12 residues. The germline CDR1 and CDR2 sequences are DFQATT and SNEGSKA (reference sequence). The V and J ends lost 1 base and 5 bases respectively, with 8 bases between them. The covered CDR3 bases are TGCAGTGCTAGAGGGGTAGGGGAGACC. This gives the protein CSARGVGET. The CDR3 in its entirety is CSARGVGETQYF.

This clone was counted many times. CDR3 residues: CSAVGQGDGEAFF. CDR3 DNA, as far as it was read: TGCAGTGCTGTGGGACAGGGTGATGGTGAA. The chain couples TRBV20-1 to TRBJ1-1, with TRBD1 identical over 9 bases. The CDR3 is cut off 3 residues early in the read; its end comes from the germline J gene. The V and J ends lost 5 bases and 7 bases, in that order; junction bases with no gene match: 8. The CDR3 is made up of 13 amino acids. From germline, CDR1 is DFQATT and CDR2 SNEGSKA (reference sequence).